The 8 T cell receptor beta chains in this list originate from one sample, sequenced in a study of vaccination and CD4 T cells after COVID-19. Time point indicated: late sampling 161 to 241 days after vaccination in three convalescent patients. Treatment denoted: approximately 9-day PBMC culture with coronavirus spike peptide pools or control peptides (ViraFEST assay). Oncomine TCR Beta short-read sequencing was applied to DNA from cultured CD4+ T cells. TCRdb called the PCR reads again in MiXCR, with one record for every CDR3 protein. The sample contains about 24,000 distinct CDR3 sequences, under 55% of which appear only once. Their specific antigens are unknown. The sequenced sample was CD4+ T cells from blood, cultured in vitro, obtained about 7 months after SARS-CoV-2 vaccination. These receptors were collected from a human donor who had recovered from COVID-19.

This clonotype has just a few counts. The rearrangement links TRBV20-1 to TRBJ2-5; 9 nucleotides agree with TRBD2. V lost 6 bases to trimming and J lost 5 bases; unmatched junction nucleotides: 10. CDR3 length: 14 residues. Germline V gene lookup returns CDR1 DFQATT and CDR2 SNEGSKA (reference sequence). CDR3 nucleotides: TGCAGTGCCAACTCGTGGGGACTAGCCGAGACCCAGTACTTC. It codes for CSANSWGLAETQYF.

With respect to this clonotype: The junction does not match germline at one end; this may be a read error. The chain carries TRBV20-1 and TRBJ2-5; 15 bases are shared with TRBD2. There are 17 residues in the CDR3. Germline V gene lookup returns CDR1 DFQATT and CDR2 SNEGSKA (reference sequence). The CDR3 bases are TGCAGTGCTACCAAGAGCACGGGACTAGCGGGAGGAGAGGCCCAGTACTTC. Translating gives CSATKSTGLAGGEAQYF.

The genes are TRBV28 and TRBJ2-7; D perhaps matches TRBD1 (5 bases). The CDR3 runs 14 residues. Germline V gene data show CDR1 as MDHEN and CDR2 as SYDVKM. Trimming shortened V by 7 bases and J by 4 bases, and 17 bases separated the two germline ends. The CDR3 loop is CASKLTTRVYEQYF. The CDR3 DNA reads TGTGCCAGCAAGCTTACGACCAGGGTATACGAGCAGTACTTC.

This clonotype showed up just a few times. This chain connects TRBV20-1 to TRBJ2-1; D is unresolved. The CDR3 is 13 amino acids. Looked up from germline, CDR1 is DFQATT and CDR2 is SNEGSKA (reference sequence). V lost 3 bases, J lost 5 bases, and 11 bases lay in between. Here the CDR3 DNA reads TGCAGTGCTAGTGGGCAGAAGAACAATGAGCAGTTCTTC. Its protein is CSASGQKNNEQFF.

V gene TRBV7-2 combines with J gene TRBJ2-1; D is unclear. The germline V gene has CDR1 SGHTA and CDR2 FQGNSA. This CDR3 contains 15 residues. Trimming stripped 3 bases from V and 8 bases from J, with 17 bases between. The CDR3 is CASSFLETQRHEQFF. The CDR3 DNA reads as TGTGCCAGCAGCTTTCTGGAGACGCAACGCCATGAGCAGTTCTTC.

This clonotype was counted between two and nine times. CDR3 bases: TGTGCCAGCAGCCAAGATCTTGCATATACGCAGTATTTT. It yields the protein CASSQDLAYTQYF. The chain recombines TRBV4-2 with TRBJ2-3; the D is unclear. The CDR3 is 13 amino acids. V lost 0 bases and J 7 bases, leaving 8 bases between the germline ends. CDR1 is LGHNA and CDR2 is YNFKEQ in the germline V gene.

This clonotype was seen only a few times. The V and J genes are TRBV7-9 and TRBJ1-3, with D possibly matching TRBD1 (5 bases). The CDR3 has 13 residues. Trimming stripped 4 bases from V and 1 base from J, with 5 bases between. In germline, CDR1 is SEHNR, CDR2 FQNEAQ (reference sequence). Here the CDR3 DNA reads TGTGCCAGCAGCTGGGGGTCTGGAAACACCATATATTTT. Translation gives CASSWGSGNTIYF. Based on the CDR3 plus reference TRBV7-9 and TRBJ1-3, the full variable domain is DTGVSQNPRHKITKRGQNVTFRCDPISEHNRLYWYRQTLGQGPEFLTYFQNEAQLEKSRLLSDRFSAERPKGSFSTLEIQRTEQGDSAMYLCASSWGSGNTIYFGEGSWLTVV.

This sequence joins TRBV10-3 and TRBJ1-2; the D gene is possibly TRBD1 (6 bases). CDR1 and CDR2 (germline): ENHRY, SYGVKD. Between the trimmed V and J ends, which lost 6 bases and 2 bases, there was a span of 16 bases. The CDR3 spans 15 residues. CDR3 bases: TGTGCCATCAGCGACCTCGGACAGCTGAACTATGGCTACACCTTC. Translating it yields CAISDLGQLNYGYTF.